A selection of T cell receptor beta chains follows, all from one sample in a study of cytomegalovirus exposure and HLA in healthy donors. The data were produced by immunoSEQ multiplex PCR, yet TCRdb's version contains in-frame clones alone and is incomplete. Of 150,000 to 200,000 clones in the sample, about 85% are singletons; the top ten hold roughly 6.3%. The sample taken for sequencing was PBMCs. These receptors were obtained from a male donor in good health and CMV-seropositive. Each CDR3 is given with its conserved first and last residue. Each record gives: CDR3 DNA, CDR3 protein, clone size, CDR3 length, J gene, D gene, V gene. The D gene is left open where the match is weak. Rows give clone size only sometimes, using once, few, many, or a class for an expanded clone.

DNA: TGTGCCTGGAGAACGGACTGGGGCTATGGCTACACCTTC
CDR3: CAWRTDWGYGYTF
size: once
length: 13
J: TRBJ1-2
D: NA
V: TRBV30

DNA: TGTGCCAGCAGGTCGCGGGACAGGGGAGTTCTTCCTGAAGCTTTCTTT
CDR3: CASRSRDRGVLPEAFF
size: NA
length: 16
J: TRBJ1-1
D: TRBD1
V: TRBV7-9

DNA: TGTGCCAGCAGCCGTAGACAGGGGGTGTCTGGGGCCAACGTCCTGACTTTC
CDR3: CASSRRQGVSGANVLTF
size: few
length: 17
J: TRBJ2-6
D: TRBD1
V: TRBV11-3

DNA: TGCGCCAGCAGCTTGGCCCTCGGACTAGCGCGATACAATGAGCAGTTCTTC
CDR3: CASSLALGLARYNEQFF
size: NA
length: 17
J: TRBJ2-1
D: TRBD2
V: TRBV5-1

DNA: TGCGCCAGCAGTCTTGGACAGGCCAAATCCTACGAGCAGTACTTC
CDR3: CASSLGQAKSYEQYF
size: NA
length: 15
J: TRBJ2-7
D: TRBD1
V: TRBV5-1

DNA: TGTGCCAGCAGCCCGGGGGGGACGGGGTACCAAGAGACCCAGTACTTC
CDR3: CASSPGGTGYQETQYF
size: NA
length: 16
J: TRBJ2-5
D: TRBD2
V: TRBV14

DNA: TGTGCCAGCAAAGAGAGGAACACTGAAGCTTTCTTT
CDR3: CASKERNTEAFF
size: NA
length: 12
J: TRBJ1-1
D: NA
V: TRBV27

DNA: TGTGCCAGCAGCTTCACCGGGACTATCGACACAGATACGCAGTATTTT
CDR3: CASSFTGTIDTDTQYF
size: NA
length: 16
J: TRBJ2-3
D: TRBD2
V: TRBV11-3

DNA: TGTGCCAGCAGCCCAGGGGGAACGGGATACTCACCCCTCCACTTT
CDR3: CASSPGGTGYSPLHF
size: once
length: 15
J: TRBJ1-6
D: TRBD1
V: TRBV14

DNA: TGTGCCAGCAGCGCCGAAGGGGGAGGGTACAATGAGCAGTTCTTC
CDR3: CASSAEGGGYNEQFF
size: NA
length: 15
J: TRBJ2-1
D: NA
V: TRBV9

DNA: TGTGCCAGCAGTTTTGGGCAGGGATATGGCTACACCTTC
CDR3: CASSFGQGYGYTF
size: NA
length: 13
J: TRBJ1-2
D: NA
V: TRBV27

DNA: TGTGCCAGCAGCTCCTCGGGAGACTTAAACACTGAAGCTTTCTTT
CDR3: CASSSSGDLNTEAFF
size: NA
length: 15
J: TRBJ1-1
D: NA
V: TRBV11-2

DNA: TGCAGCGTTGACACGGGAGCCACAGATACGCAGTATTTT
CDR3: CSVDTGATDTQYF
size: NA
length: 13
J: TRBJ2-3
D: NA
V: TRBV29-1

DNA: TGTGCCAGCAGCCAAGGGCCGTGGGCCGGAAGCGGGAGATTGGCAGATACGCAGTATTTT
CDR3: CASSQGPWAGSGRLADTQYF
size: once
length: 20
J: TRBJ2-3
D: TRBD2
V: TRBV14

DNA: TGTGCCAGTAGTCGGCAGGGCCCCTACGAGCAGTACTTC
CDR3: CASSRQGPYEQYF
size: NA
length: 13
J: TRBJ2-7
D: NA
V: TRBV19

DNA: TGTGCCAGCAGTGTCCTTTTTCCTAGCGGCTTCTACGAGCAGTACTTC
CDR3: CASSVLFPSGFYEQYF
size: NA
length: 16
J: TRBJ2-7
D: TRBD2
V: TRBV6-6

DNA: TGCGCCAGCAGCCAGCTCATGGGCACTAATGAAAAACTGTTTTTT
CDR3: CASSQLMGTNEKLFF
size: NA
length: 15
J: TRBJ1-4
D: NA
V: TRBV4-1

DNA: TGTGCCAGCAGCTATACAGCGAACACCGGGGAGCTGTTTTTT
CDR3: CASSYTANTGELFF
size: NA
length: 14
J: TRBJ2-2
D: NA
V: TRBV13

DNA: TGTGCCAGCAGCCCCGCTACCGGTCGTGGGGGGGGCACAGATACGCAGTATTTT
CDR3: CASSPATGRGGGTDTQYF
size: NA
length: 18
J: TRBJ2-3
D: TRBD2
V: TRBV11-1

DNA: TGTGCCAGCAGTAACGGGAATGATGGCTACACCTTC
CDR3: CASSNGNDGYTF
size: NA
length: 12
J: TRBJ1-2
D: NA
V: TRBV6-5

DNA: TGTGCCAGCAGCGCGTCGATGAACCCGACCTACGAGCAGTACTTC
CDR3: CASSASMNPTYEQYF
size: NA
length: 15
J: TRBJ2-7
D: NA
V: TRBV5-4

DNA: TGTGCCAGCAGCTCCAGCGGAACCTCCTACAATGAGCAGTTCTTC
CDR3: CASSSSGTSYNEQFF
size: NA
length: 15
J: TRBJ2-1
D: NA
V: TRBV9

DNA: TGTGCCAGCAGTTACGGCTCTGTGGGAAACACCATATATTTT
CDR3: CASSYGSVGNTIYF
size: NA
length: 14
J: TRBJ1-3
D: NA
V: TRBV6-5

DNA: TGTGCCAGCAGCTTGCAGCCGGGTGACACCGGGGAGCTGTTTTTT
CDR3: CASSLQPGDTGELFF
size: many
length: 15
J: TRBJ2-2
D: NA
V: TRBV5-4

DNA: TGTGCCAGCAGCGTAGGTTTGGGACAGGGGACCTACGAGCAGTACTTC
CDR3: CASSVGLGQGTYEQYF
size: NA
length: 16
J: TRBJ2-7
D: TRBD1
V: TRBV9

DNA: TGTGCCAGCAGTTACGCGGGACAGTCCTTAGGCGATGAGCAGTTCTTC
CDR3: CASSYAGQSLGDEQFF
size: NA
length: 16
J: TRBJ2-1
D: NA
V: TRBV6-5

DNA: TGTGCCAGCAGCTTAGGGGGGCCCTACGAGCAGTACTTC
CDR3: CASSLGGPYEQYF
size: NA
length: 13
J: TRBJ2-7
D: NA
V: TRBV7-9

DNA: TGTGCCACCAGCAGACATCTAGCGGGTCTATCCTACAATGAGCAGTTCTTC
CDR3: CATSRHLAGLSYNEQFF
size: few
length: 17
J: TRBJ2-1
D: TRBD2
V: TRBV15

DNA: TGTGCCAGCAGTATAATCCCGGGACAGAGCAATCAGCCCCAGCATTTT
CDR3: CASSIIPGQSNQPQHF
size: NA
length: 16
J: TRBJ1-5
D: TRBD1
V: TRBV5-5

DNA: TGCGCCAGCAGCATCGGGACAGCGAACACCGGGGAGCTGTTTTTT
CDR3: CASSIGTANTGELFF
size: NA
length: 15
J: TRBJ2-2
D: TRBD1
V: TRBV5-1

DNA: TGTGCCAGCAGCTTGTTGGCCTCTGGAAACACCATATATTTT
CDR3: CASSLLASGNTIYF
size: NA
length: 14
J: TRBJ1-3
D: NA
V: TRBV5-8

DNA: TGTGCCAGCCCGAGCGGGAGGGACAATGAGCAGTTCTTC
CDR3: CASPSGRDNEQFF
size: once
length: 13
J: TRBJ2-1
D: TRBD2
V: TRBV7-9

DNA: TGTGCCAGCAGGAGTCTGTCAGGGAGCACAGATACGCAGTATTTT
CDR3: CASRSLSGSTDTQYF
size: NA
length: 15
J: TRBJ2-3
D: NA
V: TRBV6-6

DNA: TGTGCCAGCAGCCCCCCAGCGGGTCGGTCCTACAATGAGCAGTTCTTC
CDR3: CASSPPAGRSYNEQFF
size: NA
length: 16
J: TRBJ2-1
D: NA
V: TRBV9

DNA: TGTGCCAGCAGTTTCCTTCTCACTAGCGGGAGTACCTTTGGGTACGAGCAGTACTTC
CDR3: CASSFLLTSGSTFGYEQYF
size: NA
length: 19
J: TRBJ2-7
D: TRBD2
V: TRBV28

DNA: TGTGCCAGCAGCTTGCGGAGTTCAACAGATACGCAGTATTTT
CDR3: CASSLRSSTDTQYF
size: NA
length: 14
J: TRBJ2-3
D: NA
V: TRBV5-5

DNA: TGTGCCAGCAGCCCGGCGGCTAGCGGGCCCACCGGGGAGCTGTTTTTT
CDR3: CASSPAASGPTGELFF
size: NA
length: 16
J: TRBJ2-2
D: TRBD2
V: TRBV6-4

DNA: TGTGCCAGCAGTGAACCAGGGGGCACTGAAGCTTTCTTT
CDR3: CASSEPGGTEAFF
size: few
length: 13
J: TRBJ1-1
D: TRBD1
V: TRBV25-1

DNA: TGTGCCAGCAGTTCCGGGACTAGCAGCTACAATGAGCAGTTCTTC
CDR3: CASSSGTSSYNEQFF
size: NA
length: 15
J: TRBJ2-1
D: TRBD2
V: TRBV27

DNA: TGTGCCAGTCAGACAGACTCCTACGAGCAGTACTTC
CDR3: CASQTDSYEQYF
size: NA
length: 12
J: TRBJ2-7
D: NA
V: TRBV6-5